This TCR beta chain originates from a study of control samples from healthy donors and cancer patients. Measured with immunoSEQ multiplex PCR; TCRdb has only the in-frame clones, and not every one. The sample has roughly 130,000 clones, roughly 92% seen once; the top ten hold 10% to 12%. CDR3 size: 14 residues. Trimming removed 7 bases from V and 4 bases from J, with 16 bases in between. CDR1 is SNHLY and CDR2 is FYNNEI in the germline V gene. This rearrangement joins TRBV2 to TRBJ1-2; tentative D call: TRBD1 (5 bases). The sequence was collected from a man younger than 45 in good health. Sequencing was carried out using blood. CDR3 amino acids: CASTRVGDRYGYTF. The CDR3 region has the DNA TGTGCCAGCACCCGGGTAGGGGATCGCTATGGCTACACCTTC.